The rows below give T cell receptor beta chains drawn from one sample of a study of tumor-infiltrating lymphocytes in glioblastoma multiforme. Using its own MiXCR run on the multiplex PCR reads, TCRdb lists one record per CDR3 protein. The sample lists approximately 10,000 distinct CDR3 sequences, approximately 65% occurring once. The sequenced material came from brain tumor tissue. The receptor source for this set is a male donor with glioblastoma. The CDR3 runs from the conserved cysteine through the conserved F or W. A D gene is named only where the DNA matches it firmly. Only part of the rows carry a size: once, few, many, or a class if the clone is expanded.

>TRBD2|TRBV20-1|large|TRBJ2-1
CSAQTSGRATYNEQFF
TGCAGTGCGCAAACTAGCGGGAGGGCCACGTACAATGAGCAGTTCTTC
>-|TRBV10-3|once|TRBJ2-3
CATLSSGPHTDTQYF
TGTGCCACCCTTTCAAGTGGGCCCCACACAGATACGCAGTATTTT
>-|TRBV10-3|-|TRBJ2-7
CAISEFPEGPFYEQYF
TGTGCCATCAGTGAGTTCCCAGAGGGTCCCTTCTACGAGCAGTACTTC
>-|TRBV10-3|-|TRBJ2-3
CAISRGLHLSTDTQYF
TGTGCCATCAGTAGAGGACTCCACCTTAGCACAGATACGCAGTATTTT
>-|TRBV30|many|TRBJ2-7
CAWNSNHYEQYF
TGTGCCTGGAATAGTAACCACTACGAGCAGTACTTC
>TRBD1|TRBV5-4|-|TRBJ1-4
CASSPGTGCWNEKLFF
TGTGCCAGCAGCCCCGGGACAGGGTGCTGGAATGAAAAACTGTTTTTT
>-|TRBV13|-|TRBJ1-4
CASSLGVGVLTEKLFF
TGTGCCAGCAGCTTAGGCGTGGGTGTGTTGACTGAAAAACTGTTTTTT
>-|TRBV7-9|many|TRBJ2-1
CASSPSVGYNEQFF
TGTGCCAGCAGCCCATCAGTGGGATACAATGAGCAGTTCTTC
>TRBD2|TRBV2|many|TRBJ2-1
CASSVPSGILHEQFF
TGTGCCAGCAGTGTTCCTAGCGGGATCTTGCATGAGCAGTTCTTC
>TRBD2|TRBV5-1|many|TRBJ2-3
CACKASGRETDTQYF
TGCGCCTGCAAAGCTAGCGGGAGAGAGACAGATACGCAGTATTTT
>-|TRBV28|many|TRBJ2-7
CASSNNRDKPYEQYF
TGTGCCAGCAGTAATAACCGGGACAAACCCTACGAGCAGTACTTC
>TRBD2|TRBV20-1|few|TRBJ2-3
CSARDPRGGAADTQYF
TGCAGTGCTAGAGATCCTCGCGGGGGGGCAGCAGATACGCAGTATTTT
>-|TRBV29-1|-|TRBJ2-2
CSGAVHTGELFF
TGCAGTGGGGCGGTACACACCGGGGAGCTGTTTTTT
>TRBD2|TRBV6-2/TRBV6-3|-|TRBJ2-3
CASSSGTSGRADTQYF
TGTGCCAGCAGTTCCGGGACTAGCGGGAGGGCAGATACGCAGTATTTT
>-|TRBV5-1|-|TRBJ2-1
CASGLGQGSYHEQFF
TGCGCCAGCGGCTTGGGGCAGGGGTCGTACCATGAGCAGTTCTTC
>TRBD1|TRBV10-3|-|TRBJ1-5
CAIRGDRGQPQHF
TGTGCCATCAGGGGTGACAGGGGCCAGCCCCAGCATTTT
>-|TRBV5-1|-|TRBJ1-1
CAGSLVGAEAFF
TGCGCCGGCAGCTTGGTGGGGGCTGAAGCTTTCTTT
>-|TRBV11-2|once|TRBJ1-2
CASSLAASPDYGYTF
TGTGCCAGCAGCTTAGCAGCCTCCCCAGACTATGGCTACACCTTC
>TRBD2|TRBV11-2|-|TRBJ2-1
CACSLAGQANGRFF
TGTGCCTGCAGTTTAGCGGGACAAGCAAATGGGCGGTTCTTC
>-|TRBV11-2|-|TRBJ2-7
CASSLGRTYYEQYF
TGTGCCAGCAGCTTAGGCCGGACTTACTACGAGCAGTACTTC
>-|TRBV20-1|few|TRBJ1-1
CSASGYTEAFF
TGCAGTGCTAGTGGCTACACTGAAGCTTTCTTT
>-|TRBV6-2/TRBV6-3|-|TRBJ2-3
CASSMTPNTDTQYF
TGTGCCAGCAGCATGACACCGAACACAGATACGCAATACTTT
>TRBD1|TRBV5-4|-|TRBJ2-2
CASTDRDRGVDTGELFF
TGTGCCAGCACCGACCGGGACAGGGGTGTGGACACCGGGGAGCTGTTTTTT
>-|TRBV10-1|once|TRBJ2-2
CASEGTWELFF
TGCGCCAGCGAGGGCACCTGGGAGCTGTTTTTT
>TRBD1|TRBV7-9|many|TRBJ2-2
CASSSTGTGGAGELFF
TGTGCCAGCAGCTCCACCGGGACAGGAGGGGCCGGGGAGCTGTTTTTT
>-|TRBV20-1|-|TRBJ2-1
CSARDAARLYEQFF
TGCAGTGCTAGAGATGCAGCACGGCTGTATGAGCAGTTCTTC
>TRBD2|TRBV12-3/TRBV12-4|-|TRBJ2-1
CASSRTSRTSVQFF
TGTGCCAGCAGTCGGACTTCCCGGACTAGCGTGCAGTTCTTC
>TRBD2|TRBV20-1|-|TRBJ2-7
CSAGPTSRACEQYF
TGCAGTGCTGGCCCGACTAGCAGGGCGTGCGAGCAGTACTTC
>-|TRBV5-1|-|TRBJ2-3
CASSSYAGTDTQYF
TGCGCCAGCAGCTCTTACGCGGGCACAGATACGCAGTATTTT